This TCR beta chain is drawn from a study of cytomegalovirus exposure and HLA in healthy donors. Regarding the study as a whole: A later analysis revealed that TCR association rates differed between HLA loci, peaking at DRB1 and bottoming out at HLA-C.

Both 60 Vbeta primers and 13 Jbeta primers went into the PCR. As processed by the authors: Unique TCR beta chains totaled approximately 83 million in a later count, with about 11 million of them shared. Profiled with immunoSEQ multiplex PCR; TCRdb holds only in-frame clones, not every one. The V and J calls and the clone size are those of that table, but D and trimming were determined from the DNA. This table holds 100,000 or so clones, around 77% found once. This clone was seen only once. Antigen: not known. This clonotype was sampled from a man aged 25 to 45 in good health and CMV-seronegative. Sequencing was performed on PBMCs.

The CDR3: CASSPDTGTGSDEQYF. DNA for the CDR3: TGCGCCAGCAGCCCAGACACCGGGACAGGGAGCGACGAGCAGTACTTC. This chain links TRBV5-1 with TRBJ2-7; 9 positions match TRBD1. The junction had 13 bases not matched to a gene; V was cut back by 4 bases and J by 5 bases. This CDR3 region has 16 residues. From germline, CDR1 is SGHRS and CDR2 YFSETQ.